This T cell receptor beta chain was sequenced in a study of post-analysis software for immune sequencing data. Study-wide points: Included in a set of four or five TRBV segments more frequent in patients than controls were TRBV5-6, TRBV5-1 and TRBV20-1.

About this clonotype itself: Antigen: not known.

The ends were cut back, 8 bases at V and 3 bases at J, with 23 bases in the middle. This CDR3 contains 16 residues. Looked up from germline, CDR1 is MNHEY and CDR2 is SVGEGT. cDNA libraries of TCR beta carried unique molecular identifiers. TCRdb re-analysed the PCR reads in MiXCR, keeping a single row per CDR3 protein. The sample has roughly 540,000 distinct CDR3 sequences; roughly 34% are singletons. This chain links TRBV6-2 or TRBV6-3 with TRBJ2-7; tentative D call: TRBD2 (6 bases). This receptor was taken from a girl aged 2-17 years with multiple sclerosis. The sample consisted of blood. The CDR3 sequence: CASGPLRTGVGYEQYF. CDR3 nucleotides: TGTGCCAGCGGGCCTTTAAGAACGGGGGTCGGCTACGAGCAGTACTTC.